A single sample is the source of the 24 T cell receptor beta chains below, sequenced in a study of blood T cell repertoires in COVID-19. Clones were sequenced by immunoSEQ multiplex PCR, and TCRdb holds only the in-frame ones, with some missing. The table has about 200,000 clones, about nine tenths seen once. Sequencing was performed on peripheral blood. These receptors were obtained from a man in his fifties or sixties with acute or convalescent COVID-19.

This chain uses TRBV6-5 with TRBJ2-5; tentatively, D is TRBD1 (6 bases). Trimming stripped 6 bases from V and 5 bases from J, with 10 bases between. This CDR3 is 12 amino acids long. Germline V gene data show CDR1 as MNHEY and CDR2 as SVGAGI. CDR3 sequence: CASSITGETQYF. CDR3 nucleotide sequence: TGTGCCAGCAGCATTACAGGGGAGACCCAGTACTTC.

The chain links TRBV10-1 to TRBJ2-1; 8 nucleotides align to TRBD1. The V gene end was trimmed by 6 bases and the J gene end by 8 bases; junction bases not matched to a gene: 21. The CDR3 has 18 amino acids. Germline V CDR1 and CDR2: WNHNN, SYGVQD (reference sequence). CDR3 loop: CASRDPGQVPLLVDEQFF. The CDR3 region has the DNA TGCGCCAGCAGGGACCCGGGACAGGTCCCCCTGTTGGTCGATGAGCAGTTCTTC.

The chain links TRBV9 to TRBJ1-6; possible D gene TRBD1, 5 bases. The CDR3 has 18 amino acids. V was pared by 0 bases and J by 5 bases, with 18 bases between. Per germline, CDR1 SGDLS and CDR2 YYNGEE. For the CDR3, the DNA is TGTGCCAGCAGCGTAGTATCAGGGCTTGAAGGCAATAATTCACCCCTCCACTTT. As protein: CASSVVSGLEGNNSPLHF.

The chain combines TRBV5-1 with TRBJ2-3; 7 bases align to TRBD2. The CDR3 covers 15 residues. The junction had 13 bases not matched to a gene; V was cut back by 6 bases and J by 6 bases. Germline V lookup: CDR1 SGHRS, CDR2 YFSETQ. DNA for the CDR3: TGCGCCAGCAACGAGGGAGCGGGGCTTCCGGATACGCAGTATTTT. As protein: CASNEGAGLPDTQYF.

The chain is built from TRBV10-2 and TRBJ1-2; TRBD1 is a possible D gene (5 bases). The germline V gene encodes CDR1 WSHSY and CDR2 SAAADI. This CDR3 is 11 amino acids long. V was cut by 8 bases and J by 8 bases, with 12 bases left in between. Here the CDR3 DNA reads TGCGCCAGCGGCGGAGGGGAAGGCTACACCTTC. Translated: CASGGGEGYTF.

This clone occurred a few times. The rearrangement joins TRBV4-2 to TRBJ2-7, with 8 bases aligning to TRBD2. In germline, CDR1 is LGHNA, CDR2 YNFKEQ. CDR3 length equals 15 residues. V lost 4 bases and J lost 1; bases outside the gene matches: 6. The CDR3: CASSPSGGGSYEQYF. CDR3 in DNA: TGTGCCAGCAGCCCATCCGGGGGGGGGTCCTACGAGCAGTACTTC.

This chain connects TRBV3-1 (or the pseudogene TRBV3-2) to TRBJ2-5; 10 bases fit TRBD2. Trimming removed 6 bases from V and 1 base from J; junction bases left unmatched: 2. This CDR3 spans 14 amino acids. Germline values: CDR1 LGHDT, CDR2 YNNKEL (reference sequence). CDR3 region: CASRRTSGQETQYF. CDR3 coding DNA: TGTGCCAGCAGAAGGACTAGCGGCCAAGAGACCCAGTACTTC.

V is TRBV6-1 and J is TRBJ2-2; weak D call: TRBD1 (6 bases). V was clipped by 2 bases and J by 5 bases, with 12 bases between them. CDR1 MNHNS and CDR2 SASEGT come from the germline V gene. This CDR3 region has 15 residues. CDR3 sequence: CASSEFSGATGELFF. The CDR3 bases are TGTGCCAGCAGTGAATTTTCAGGGGCTACCGGGGAGCTGTTTTTT.

CDR3 residues: CASSSRGSGTPSSYEQYF. DNA of the CDR3: TGTGCCAGCAGCTCCCGAGGGTCCGGGACACCGAGCTCCTACGAGCAGTACTTC. The chain recombines TRBV7-2 with TRBJ2-7; tentative D call: TRBD1 (6 bases). Trimming shortened V by 4 bases and J by 0 bases, and 22 bases separated the two germline ends. Per the germline V gene, CDR1 is SGHTA and CDR2 is FQGNSA. The CDR3 loop spans 18 amino acids.

This clone appeared a few times. The chain combines TRBV5-4 with TRBJ2-1; perhaps TRBD1 as D (6 bases). Germline CDR1 SGHNT, CDR2 YYREEE (reference sequence). The V end was cut by 4 bases, the J end by 2 bases, with 16 bases between. The CDR3 is made up of 16 amino acids. As DNA, the CDR3 is TGTGCCAGCAGCCTGGGGGCCAGTAACCCCTACAATGAGCAGTTCTTC. It codes for CASSLGASNPYNEQFF.

The J gene is TRBJ1-2, the V gene TRBV11-2; 7 bases are a match to TRBD1. Germline CDR1 SGHAT, CDR2 FQNNGV. V lost 2 bases, J lost 2 bases, and 11 bases stayed unmatched. This CDR3 contains 17 residues. In DNA, the CDR3 is TGTGCCAGCAGCTTACCTTTTGCCAGACAGGGCAACTATGGCTACACCTTC. Protein product: CASSLPFARQGNYGYTF. Using reference TRBV11-2 and TRBJ1-2 for the parts outside the CDR3, the full variable domain is EAGVAQSPRYKIIEKRQSVAFWCNPISGHATLYWYQQILGQGPKLLIQFQNNGVVDDSQLPKDRFSAERLKGVDSTLKIQPAKLEDSAVYLCASSLPFARQGNYGYTFGSGTRLTVV.

Here the CDR3 reads CASKDGTGPYGYTF. In DNA form, the CDR3 reads TGTGCCAGCAAGGATGGGACAGGCCCCTATGGCTACACCTTC. The chain has TRBV6-5 and TRBJ1-2; TRBD1 agrees at 8 bases. V was pared by 7 bases and J by 4 bases, with 8 bases of the junction left unmatched. In germline, CDR1 is MNHEY, CDR2 SVGAGI. This CDR3 spans 14 amino acids.

The rearrangement joins TRBV5-1 to TRBJ1-3, with a tentative D call TRBD1 (5 bases). Per the germline V gene, CDR1 is SGHRS and CDR2 is YFSETQ. CDR3 size: 15 residues. Trimming removed 1 base at V and 4 bases at J, with 12 bases between. The CDR3 region has the DNA TGCGCCAGCAGCTTGCAGGGTTTGGGCGGAAACACCATATATTTT. This sequence encodes CASSLQGLGGNTIYF.

The chain recombines TRBV5-1 with TRBJ2-3; D unclear. The CDR3 extends over 13 amino acids. Germline loops: CDR1 SGHRS, CDR2 YFSETQ. V lost 4 bases to trimming and J lost 5 bases, with 11 bases between them. In DNA form, the CDR3 reads TGCGCCAGCAGCCCCGACCGGGTAGATACGCAGTATTTT. This encodes CASSPDRVDTQYF.

J is TRBJ1-2 and V is TRBV6-1; D is unresolved. In germline, CDR1 is MNHNS, CDR2 SASEGT. V shed 1 base and J shed 3 bases, with 6 bases lying between them. The CDR3 sequence is 13 residues long. The CDR3 loop is CASSEGQYYGYTF. DNA of the CDR3: TGTGCCAGCAGTGAAGGGCAATACTATGGCTACACCTTC.

The rearrangement uses TRBV19 and TRBJ1-5, with a tentative D call TRBD1 (6 bases). Germline assignment: CDR1 LNHDA and CDR2 SQIVND (reference sequence). This CDR3 contains 15 residues. Trimming pared 5 bases from V and 0 bases from J, leaving 11 bases between. DNA for the CDR3: TGTGCCAGTAGTCTCCAGGGGTATAGCAATCAGCCCCAGCATTTT. The encoded protein is CASSLQGYSNQPQHF.

V is TRBV4-2 and J is TRBJ1-4; no reliable D call. The CDR3 spans 12 residues. V was pared by 3 bases and J by 6 bases, with 5 bases between. The germline V gene has CDR1 LGHNA and CDR2 YNFKEQ. In DNA, the CDR3 is TGTGCCAGCAGCCAGGAGGATGAAAAACTGTTTTTT. It translates to CASSQEDEKLFF.

The chain carries TRBV5-1 and TRBJ2-2, with a possible D match to TRBD1 (6 bases). Trimming pared 1 base from V and 4 bases from J, leaving 11 bases between. The CDR3 contains 15 residues. Germline CDR1 SGHRS, CDR2 YFSETQ. CDR3: CASSLTPGVTGELFF. CDR3 in DNA: TGCGCCAGCAGCTTGACCCCAGGGGTCACCGGGGAGCTGTTTTTT. Using reference TRBV5-1 and TRBJ2-2 for the parts outside the CDR3, the full variable domain is KAGVTQTPRYLIKTRGQQVTLSCSPISGHRSVSWYQQTPGQGLQFLFEYFSETQRNKGNFPGRFSGRQFSNSRSEMNVSTLELGDSALYLCASSLTPGVTGELFFGEGSRLTVL.

The V call is TRBV6-5, the J call TRBJ1-5; possibly TRBD1 for D (6 bases). The V gene's germline CDR1 is MNHEY and CDR2 SVGAGI. CDR3 length: 16 amino acids. Trimming shortened V by 4 bases and J by 0 bases, and 13 bases separated the two germline ends. CDR3 in amino acids: CASSLKGHISNQPQHF. CDR3 nucleotides: TGTGCCAGCAGTTTGAAGGGACACATTAGCAATCAGCCCCAGCATTTT.

The gene calls are TRBV7-7 and TRBJ1-1; no definite D call. The CDR3 loop spans 13 amino acids. The germline V gene has CDR1 SSHAT and CDR2 FNYEAQ (reference sequence). The germline V and J ends were trimmed by 4 bases and 1 base, with 7 bases remaining between them. This chain's CDR3 is CASSYTRNTEAFF. The CDR3, as DNA: TGTGCCAGCAGCTACACAAGGAACACTGAAGCTTTCTTT. Variable domain in full (rest from reference TRBV7-7 and TRBJ1-1): GAGVSQSPRYKVTKRGQDVTLRCDPISSHATLYWYQQALGQGPEFLTYFNYEAQPDKSGLPSDRFSAERPEGSISTLTIQRTEQRDSAMYRCASSYTRNTEAFFGQGTRLTVV.

J is TRBJ1-6 and V is TRBV19; 9 nucleotides match TRBD1. The germline gives CDR1 LNHDA, CDR2 SQIVND (reference sequence). CDR3 length: 16 residues. J was trimmed by 7 bases and V by 5 bases; bases with no gene match: 9. CDR3 nucleotide sequence: TGTGCCAGTAGTGCACAGGGGGCAGTGGGGAATTCACCCCTCCACTTT. Encoded protein: CASSAQGAVGNSPLHF.

This rearrangement joins TRBV2 to TRBJ2-1; D gene unclear. The germline V and J ends were trimmed by 4 bases and 5 bases, with 18 bases remaining between them. The CDR3 has 16 residues. CDR1 is SNHLY and CDR2 is FYNNEI in the germline V gene. The CDR3 is CASSGYTGLNNNEQFF. The DNA for the CDR3 is TGTGCCAGCAGTGGATACACGGGTTTGAACAACAATGAGCAGTTCTTC.

This chain joins TRBV7-9 and TRBJ1-2; D might be TRBD1 (6 bases). The CDR3 loop spans 11 amino acids. Germline V gene data show CDR1 as SEHNR and CDR2 as FQNEAQ (reference sequence). Trimming took 4 bases from V and 7 from J, leaving 7 bases between them. CDR3 in DNA: TGTGCCAGCAGCTCGACAGGTGGCTACACCTTC. Encoded protein: CASSSTGGYTF.

The chain has TRBV6-5 and TRBJ1-4; the match to TRBD1 covers 7 bases. From germline, CDR1 is MNHEY and CDR2 SVGAGI. CDR3 length equals 13 residues. The V and J ends lost 10 bases and 3 bases, in that order; junction bases with no gene match: 5. The CDR3 region has the DNA TGTGCCACCGGCGGGACAGCTAATGAAAAACTGTTTTTT. It codes for CATGGTANEKLFF.